This T cell receptor (beta chain) comes out of a study of blood T cell repertoires in COVID-19. This clone occurred a few times. This CDR3 spans 14 amino acids. The V end lost 2 bases, the J end lost 1 base, and 9 bases lay between the germline ends. CDR1 and CDR2 from the germline V gene are SGHDT and YYEEEE. In the authors' workflow: Amplification of reference gene primers was used by the study to estimate nucleated cell counts. Produced via immunoSEQ multiplex PCR; TCRdb's table is partial and in-frame only. V, J and clone size are those of that table, while D and trimming were read from the DNA. The sample yields 200,000 to 300,000 clones, approximately 86% seen once.

What was sequenced was peripheral blood. The chain carries TRBV5-6 and TRBJ2-5; weak D call: TRBD1 (6 bases). The source is a human donor in a cohort sampled during active COVID-19. In DNA, the CDR3 is TGTGCCAGCAGCTTCCAACAGGGCCAAGAGACCCAGTACTTC. It encodes CASSFQQGQETQYF.